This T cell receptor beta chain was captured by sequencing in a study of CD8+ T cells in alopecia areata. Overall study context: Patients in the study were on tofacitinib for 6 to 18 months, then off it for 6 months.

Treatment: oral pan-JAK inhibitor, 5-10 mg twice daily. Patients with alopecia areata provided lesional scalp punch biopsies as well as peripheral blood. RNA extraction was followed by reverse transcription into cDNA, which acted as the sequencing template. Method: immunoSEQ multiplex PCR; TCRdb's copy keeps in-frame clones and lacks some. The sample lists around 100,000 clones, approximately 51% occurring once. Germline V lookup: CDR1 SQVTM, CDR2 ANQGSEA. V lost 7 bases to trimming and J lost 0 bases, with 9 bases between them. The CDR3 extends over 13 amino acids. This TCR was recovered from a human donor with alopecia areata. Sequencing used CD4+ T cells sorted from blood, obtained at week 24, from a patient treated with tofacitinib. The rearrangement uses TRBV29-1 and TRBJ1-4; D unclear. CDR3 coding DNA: TGCAGCGCCTCTAGATCAACTAATGAAAAACTGTTTTTT. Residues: CSASRSTNEKLFF.